This entry lists 8 T cell receptor beta chains sequenced from one sample in a study of cytomegalovirus exposure and HLA in healthy donors. It was with 60 Vbeta and 13 Jbeta primers that the PCR ran. Only in-frame clones appear in the TCRdb table, and some are missing; sequencing was by immunoSEQ multiplex PCR. The sample has 180,000 or so clones; about 88% are singletons. Sequenced input: PBMCs. All receptors derive from a woman aged 25 to 45 in good health and CMV-seronegative.

The sample holds one count of this clone. This chain joins TRBV2 and TRBJ1-2; 10 bases match TRBD1. Unmatched junction bases numbered 14, after V lost 5 bases and J lost 8 bases. CDR3 length equals 16 residues. Germline-derived CDR1 and CDR2 are SNHLY and FYNNEI. The CDR3: CASSTGTGAIFSGYTF. The CDR3 nucleotides are TGTGCCAGCAGTACCGGGACAGGGGCCATTTTTTCGGGCTACACCTTC. Using reference TRBV2 and TRBJ1-2 for the parts outside the CDR3, the full variable domain is EPEVTQTPSHQVTQMGQEVILRCVPISNHLYFYWYRQILGQKVEFLVSFYNNEISEKSEIFDDQFSVERPDGSNFTLKIRSTKLEDSAMYFCASSTGTGAIFSGYTFGSGTRLTVV.

This chain uses TRBV28 with TRBJ2-1; D unresolved. Trimming took 8 bases from V and 0 from J, leaving 11 bases between them. Germline CDR1 is MDHEN and CDR2 is SYDVKM. There are 14 residues in the CDR3. The CDR3 sequence: CASSLTISYNEQFF. DNA of the CDR3: TGTGCCAGCTCCCTCACAATCTCCTACAATGAGCAGTTCTTC.

CDR3 DNA sequence: TGCGCCAGCAGCTCGACCGGCGACAGGGGCCAGACCCAGTACTTC. Translated: CASSSTGDRGQTQYF. This rearrangement joins TRBV5-1 to TRBJ2-5; 8 nucleotides agree with TRBD1. Germline CDR1 and CDR2: SGHRS and YFSETQ. V gave up 3 bases and J gave up 6 bases; unmatched junction bases: 10. The CDR3 has 15 residues.

This clone was recorded a few times. Other DNA sequences in this specimen translate into the identical CDR3. The chain links TRBV5-1 to TRBJ2-1; 8 nucleotides agree with TRBD1. CDR1 is SGHRS and CDR2 is YFSETQ in the germline V gene. The CDR3 is 15 residues long. Trimming cost V 3 bases and J 0 bases; bases outside gene matches: 2. The CDR3 sequence is CASSSGQGSYNEQFF. For the CDR3, the DNA is TGCGCCAGCAGCTCCGGACAGGGCTCCTACAATGAGCAGTTCTTC.

The V and J genes are TRBV7-9 and TRBJ1-1; no firm D call. In germline, CDR1 is SEHNR, CDR2 FQNEAQ (reference sequence). The V gene lost 2 bases and the J gene lost 0 bases, with 16 bases spanning the gap. The CDR3 loop spans 17 amino acids. The CDR3 nucleotides are TGTGCCAGCAGCTTAAAGTTGATGGGGAGGATGAACACTGAAGCTTTCTTT. Encoded protein: CASSLKLMGRMNTEAFF.

The rearrangement links TRBV7-8 to TRBJ2-1; 9 bases fit TRBD2. This CDR3 spans 16 amino acids. The V segment lost 3 bases and the J segment 4 bases; nucleotides outside the gene matches: 7. In germline, CDR1 is SGHVS, CDR2 FQNEAQ. CDR3 coding DNA: TGTGCCAGCAGCTTCGGGCTAGCGGGACGGTACAATGAGCAGTTCTTC. It codes for CASSFGLAGRYNEQFF.

This sequence joins TRBV9 and TRBJ2-7, with a tentative D call TRBD1 (6 bases). With 2 bases removed from V and 3 bases from J, the gap between germline ends came to 15 bases. CDR3 size: 15 residues. CDR1 and CDR2 (germline): SGDLS, YYNGEE. The CDR3: CASSVRTGLIYEQYF. Here the CDR3 DNA reads TGTGCCAGCAGCGTGCGCACAGGGCTAATCTACGAGCAGTACTTC. The full variable domain, rest sourced from reference TRBV9 and TRBJ2-7, is DSGVTQTPKHLITATGQRVTLRCSPRSGDLSVYWYQQSLDQGLQFLIQYYNGEERAKGNILERFSAQQFPDLHSELNLSSLELGDSALYFCASSVRTGLIYEQYFGPGTRLTVT.

The rearrangement links TRBV5-1 to TRBJ2-7; TRBD2 agrees at 10 bases. Germline trimming cut 1 base from V and 4 bases from J; bases unmatched to any gene: 2. Germline CDR1 reads SGHRS; CDR2 reads YFSETQ. This CDR3 is 14 amino acids long. CDR3 coding DNA: TGCGCCAGCAGCTTGATTAGCGGGGGGTACGAGCAGTACTTC. This codes for CASSLISGGYEQYF.